This TCR beta chain was sequenced in a study of blood T cell repertoires in COVID-19. Across the study: The samples span acute and convalescent COVID-19 from the United States, Italy and Spain. Nucleic acid was either cDNA or gDNA, and it came from T cells, B-cell-depleted T cells, or PBMCs.

Researchers sorted participants into cohorts using their self-reported clinical history. This clone was seen once. At one end, the junction sequence differs from germline, possibly due to a read error. Other DNA sequences of this sample code for an identical CDR3. Source study methods: Quantification of nucleated cells was approximated via reference gene primer amplification. Here immunoSEQ multiplex PCR was the method, and the copy in TCRdb shows in-frame clones only, minus some. For V, J and clone size, that table is used; D and trimming come from the DNA. The table includes more than 85,000 clones, 86% detected once. Germline loops: CDR1 SGHNT, CDR2 YYREEE (reference sequence). The CDR3 is 19 residues long.

The sequence was collected from a woman aged 50 to 60 who had recovered from COVID-19. Material for sequencing was PBMCs or T cells enriched from blood (not recorded which). The chain employs TRBV5-4 and TRBJ2-1; 13 bases are shared with TRBD2. In DNA, the CDR3 is TGTGCCAGCAGCGGGGACAGACTAGCGGGAGGATGGGCCTACAATGAACAGTTCTTC. The encoded protein is CASSGDRLAGGWAYNEQFF.